These 3 T cell receptor beta chains were all obtained from the same sample, sequenced in a study of blood T cell repertoires in COVID-19. TCRdb keeps only in-frame clones here, not all; method: immunoSEQ multiplex PCR. The sample consists of about 130,000 clones, less than 90% of them appearing once. Sequences were obtained from peripheral blood. The receptors derive from a woman in her 30s who had recovered from COVID-19.

The V call is TRBV10-3, the J call TRBJ2-7; 14 positions match TRBD2. V lost 2 bases and J lost 7; bases outside the gene matches: 4. Germline V gene lookup returns CDR1 ENHRY and CDR2 SYGVKD. The CDR3 has 15 residues. The CDR3 DNA reads as TGTGCCATCAGTGAGGGGACTAGCGGGAGAATGGAGCAGTACTTC. This gives the protein CAISEGTSGRMEQYF.

The genes are TRBV18 and TRBJ1-2, with 8 bases matching TRBD1. CDR1 is KGHSH, CDR2 LQKENI, per germline. The V gene end was trimmed by 8 bases and the J gene end by 6 bases; junction bases not matched to a gene: 8. The CDR3 consists of 13 residues. CDR3 region: CASTLTGDHGYTF. Written as DNA, the CDR3 is TGTGCCAGCACCCTGACAGGGGACCATGGCTACACCTTC.

The CDR3 here is CASSPQGTEYNEQFF. The CDR3, as DNA: TGTGCCAGCAGTCCCCAGGGGACAGAATACAATGAGCAGTTCTTC. The chain couples TRBV27 to TRBJ2-1; 7 bases are a match to TRBD1. CDR1 and CDR2 from the germline V gene are MNHEY and SMNVEV (reference sequence). The CDR3 spans 15 residues. V lost 5 bases to trimming and J lost 4 bases; unmatched junction nucleotides: 8.